Listed below are T cell receptor beta chains from one sample, sequenced in a study of Graves' ophthalmopathy and Graves' hyperthyroidism. TCRdb re-called the multiplex PCR reads with MiXCR, one entry per CDR3 protein. The table has about 740,000 distinct CDR3 sequences, about 44% seen once. The sample consisted of peripheral blood. The receptor source for this set is an adult man with Graves' ophthalmopathy. Both conserved end residues are part of each CDR3. The D gene is left open where the match is weak. The size of a clone is reported for some rows only, either as once, few or many, or as a class for expanded clones.

DNA: TGTGCCAGCAGCTTAGGACAGGGAATGGAGCCCCAGCATTTT
CDR3: CASSLGQGMEPQHF
J: TRBJ1-5
V: TRBV7-9
D: TRBD1
size: many

DNA: TGCGCCAGCAGCTCTTTCGGGACAGGAGCTAACTATGGCTACACCTTC
CDR3: CASSSFGTGANYGYTF
J: TRBJ1-2
V: TRBV5-1
D: TRBD1
size: NA

DNA: TGTGCCAGCAGCTCGCCGACAAAAGCAACTAATGAAAAACTGTTTTTT
CDR3: CASSSPTKATNEKLFF
J: TRBJ1-4
V: TRBV7-9
D: NA
size: NA

DNA: TGTGCCAGCAGCCGGACAGGGGGGGACGAGCAGTACTTC
CDR3: CASSRTGGDEQYF
J: TRBJ2-7
V: TRBV9
D: TRBD1
size: many

DNA: TGTGCCAGCAAAGGTTGGAGGGAGGGTCGCCAAGAGACCCAGTACTTC
CDR3: CASKGWREGRQETQYF
J: TRBJ2-5
V: TRBV7-9
D: TRBD2
size: NA

DNA: TGTGCCAGCAGCTTATCCAGGGGGCCGAACTATGGCTACACCTTC
CDR3: CASSLSRGPNYGYTF
J: TRBJ1-2
V: TRBV11-2
D: TRBD1
size: NA

DNA: TGTGCCAGCACCCCAAGGGGCGGAGGGGAGCTGTTTTTT
CDR3: CASTPRGGGELFF
J: TRBJ2-2
V: TRBV25-1
D: NA
size: NA

DNA: TGTGCCAGCGGAAAAGGCTATGGCTACACCTTC
CDR3: CASGKGYGYTF
J: TRBJ1-2
V: TRBV11-2
D: NA
size: NA

DNA: TGTGCCATCAGGGACCTGGGGGTTGGCTACACCTTC
CDR3: CAIRDLGVGYTF
J: TRBJ1-2
V: TRBV10-3
D: NA
size: NA

DNA: TGTGCCAGCAGTTACCGACAGGGTTACACCGGGGAGCTGTTTTTT
CDR3: CASSYRQGYTGELFF
J: TRBJ2-2
V: TRBV25-1
D: TRBD1
size: NA

DNA: TGTGCCAGCAGCTTATCGGCGGGGGGTACGGGCGAGCAGTACTTC
CDR3: CASSLSAGGTGEQYF
J: TRBJ2-7
V: TRBV7-9
D: TRBD2
size: NA

DNA: TGTGCCACCAGCAGAGACCCGGGACAGGGGAGCTCCTACGAGCAGTACTTC
CDR3: CATSRDPGQGSSYEQYF
J: TRBJ2-7
V: TRBV15
D: TRBD1
size: NA

DNA: TGTGCCAGCAGCCCCCTGGGCCCTCACGAGCAGTACTTC
CDR3: CASSPLGPHEQYF
J: TRBJ2-7
V: TRBV7-9
D: NA
size: many

DNA: TGTGCCAGCAGACCTGACAGGGCCACTGAAGCTTTCTTT
CDR3: CASRPDRATEAFF
J: TRBJ1-1
V: TRBV25-1
D: TRBD1
size: NA

DNA: TGTGCCACCAGGACCCCGGGCTTGGATGAGCAGTTCTTC
CDR3: CATRTPGLDEQFF
J: TRBJ2-1
V: TRBV7-9
D: NA
size: NA

DNA: TGTGCCAGCAGCTCTAACTACAACTACGAGCAGTACTTC
CDR3: CASSSNYNYEQYF
J: TRBJ2-7
V: TRBV7-2
D: NA
size: few

DNA: TGTGCCAGCAGCCACGGGACCACCGGGGAGCTGTTTTTT
CDR3: CASSHGTTGELFF
J: TRBJ2-2
V: TRBV3-1
D: NA
size: few

DNA: TGTGCCAGCAGTGGACAGACCCGAGAGACCCAGTACTTC
CDR3: CASSGQTRETQYF
J: TRBJ2-5
V: TRBV12-3/TRBV12-4
D: NA
size: many

DNA: TGTGCCAGCAGCCGCGGACCGTTTACCTCTGGAAACACCATATATTTT
CDR3: CASSRGPFTSGNTIYF
J: TRBJ1-3
V: TRBV14
D: NA
size: few

DNA: TGCAGCCCGGAAAGGACGTTAACCTACGAGCAGTACTTC
CDR3: CSPERTLTYEQYF
J: TRBJ2-7
V: TRBV20-1
D: NA
size: NA

DNA: TGTGCCACCCGGGACGGGAGCCAAGAGACCCAGTACTTC
CDR3: CATRDGSQETQYF
J: TRBJ2-5
V: TRBV24-1
D: NA
size: once

DNA: TGTGCTGACACGGGACAGCAGAATTCACCCCTCCACTTT
CDR3: CADTGQQNSPLHF
J: TRBJ1-6
V: TRBV10-3
D: TRBD1
size: NA

DNA: TGTGCCAGCGGGGTACAGGGAATCTCTTACTATGGCTACACCTTC
CDR3: CASGVQGISYYGYTF
J: TRBJ1-2
V: TRBV5-6
D: NA
size: NA

DNA: TGCAGTGCTAGATTGGGGGACAATCAGCCCCAGCATTTT
CDR3: CSARLGDNQPQHF
J: TRBJ1-5
V: TRBV20-1
D: NA
size: many

DNA: TGCAGCGTTGATGGCGGGACAGGCGAAGCTTTCTTT
CDR3: CSVDGGTGEAFF
J: TRBJ1-1
V: TRBV29-1
D: TRBD1
size: NA

DNA: TGTGCCAGCAGTGCGCAGACAGGGTCCTATAATTCACCCCTCCACTTT
CDR3: CASSAQTGSYNSPLHF
J: TRBJ1-6
V: TRBV25-1
D: TRBD1
size: NA

DNA: TGCAGTGCTAGTTCGGGGGCTTATAGCAATCAGCCCCAGCATTTT
CDR3: CSASSGAYSNQPQHF
J: TRBJ1-5
V: TRBV20-1
D: NA
size: many

DNA: TGTGCCAGCAGTTTCTGGGGGACAGGGCTGTACGAGCAGTACTTC
CDR3: CASSFWGTGLYEQYF
J: TRBJ2-7
V: TRBV12-3/TRBV12-4
D: TRBD1
size: few

DNA: TGTGCCAGCAGCCATGGGACAGGGGGCATGGAGACCCAGTACTTC
CDR3: CASSHGTGGMETQYF
J: TRBJ2-5
V: TRBV7-9
D: TRBD1
size: many

DNA: TGTGCCAGCAGTGCTAGAATCGGACTAGCGGGTGTGAACACCGGGGAGCTGTTTTTT
CDR3: CASSARIGLAGVNTGELFF
J: TRBJ2-2
V: TRBV25-1
D: TRBD2
size: NA

DNA: TGTGCCGGCAGCTTAGGAGTGGGAACTGAAGCTTTCTTT
CDR3: CAGSLGVGTEAFF
J: TRBJ1-1
V: TRBV11-1
D: NA
size: NA

DNA: TGCAGTGCTACCGACAGGAGGGCGTACGAGCAGTACTTC
CDR3: CSATDRRAYEQYF
J: TRBJ2-7
V: TRBV20-1
D: NA
size: NA

DNA: TGTGCCAGCAGCTATAGCACAGATACGCAGTATTTT
CDR3: CASSYSTDTQYF
J: TRBJ2-3
V: TRBV7-2
D: NA
size: NA

DNA: TGTGCCAGCAGTGGGCAGGGGATGGAAGCTTTCTTT
CDR3: CASSGQGMEAFF
J: TRBJ1-1
V: TRBV7-8
D: NA
size: NA

DNA: TGTGCCGGCATCGGCAGGAGCTCCTACGAGCAGTACTTC
CDR3: CAGIGRSSYEQYF
J: TRBJ2-7
V: TRBV7-8
D: NA
size: NA

DNA: TGTGCCAGTAGCCCGGAGACAGTCACTTATAGCAATCAGCCCCAGCATTTT
CDR3: CASSPETVTYSNQPQHF
J: TRBJ1-5
V: TRBV19
D: NA
size: NA

DNA: TGTGCCAGCAGCTTAGACCAGGGGAACCTAGCGGGCCGCCAAGAGACCCAGTACTTC
CDR3: CASSLDQGNLAGRQETQYF
J: TRBJ2-5
V: TRBV7-9
D: TRBD2
size: few

DNA: TGTGCCAGCAGCGACCCGGGCTACGCCTACGAGCAGTACTTC
CDR3: CASSDPGYAYEQYF
J: TRBJ2-7
V: TRBV7-2
D: NA
size: NA

DNA: TGCAGTGCTGGTTTGGTCGGGGGCCTAGACGACGAGCAGTACTTC
CDR3: CSAGLVGGLDDEQYF
J: TRBJ2-7
V: TRBV20-1
D: NA
size: few

DNA: TGTGCCAGCAGTGAGGTGGGGGCGCCGGGGGAGCAGTACTTC
CDR3: CASSEVGAPGEQYF
J: TRBJ2-7
V: TRBV2
D: NA
size: once